This TCR beta chain comes out of a study of Ad26.COV2.S vaccination and SARS-CoV-2 variants (dated by TCRdb to 2020 to 2023). Describing the broader study: Vaccine-arm donors were drawn from COV1001, a multicentre, randomized, double-blind, placebo-controlled phase I-IIa trial of Ad26.COV2.S in healthy adults. Investigators did not know the trial group allocation while performing experiments and assessing outcomes. Ad26.COV2.S was given intramuscularly at 5x10^10 or 1x10^11 viral particles, as a single shot or as two shots 56 days apart. TCRbeta repertoire sequencing was used to assess the specificity and breadth of SARS-CoV-2-reactive T cell receptors after Ad26.COV2.S vaccination. A total of some 30 samples were included in the TCR-sequenced set, comprising some 20 Ad26.COV2.S vaccine recipients, 5 placebo recipients and 8 SARS-CoV-2 convalescent individuals. Trial participants were randomized into five groups of five, in which low-dose or high-dose Ad26.COV2.S was given once or twice, or placebo was given on both occasions.

Including cysteine and phenylalanine, the CDR3 has 17 amino acids. The read is trimmed to its CDR3 DNA, 51 bases read in frame from base 1. The germline V end is reduced by 0 bases and the J end by 6 bases; junction bases left unmatched: 6. The germline V gene (reference sequence) gives CDR1 as LNHNV and CDR2 as YYDKDF. For this clone: What this receptor recognizes is not known. Base qualities were left out, and no much larger clone turns up one base away.

On the study overall, not on this receptor specifically: According to the authors, total T cell responses may have been underestimated by the TCR breadth and depth analyses. Spike-specific TCR breadth was higher in Ad26.COV2.S recipients than in placebo recipients (P = 0.0014). Non-spike TCR breadth was comparable between vaccine and placebo recipients, consistent with the vaccine containing only spike. Substantial breadth of spike-specific CD8+ and CD4+ T cell responses was reported after vaccination. The study was not powered to compare responses between vaccine doses or regimens.

The immunoSEQ Assay was used to sequence TCRbeta CDR3 regions. After extraction, genomic DNA underwent amplification by bias-controlled multiplex PCR, followed by high-throughput sequencing. The published analysis was carried out like this. To quantify the absolute abundance of every unique TCRbeta CDR3 region, sequences were collapsed and filtered. Usable DNA was measured by amplifying reference genes present in all nucleated cells, and TCRbeta template counts were normalized to that usable DNA to estimate T cell fraction. Repertoire TCRs were annotated as SARS-CoV-2-specific by exact matching of V gene, CDR3 amino acid sequence and J gene to a known reactive TCR set. The reference SARS-CoV-2 TCR set came from MIRA and was filtered for enrichment in COVID-19-positive ImmuneCODE repertoires, removing public or cross-reactive TCRs. Using the MIRA antigens, annotated TCRs were further analysed by specific ORF or by position within an ORF. Breadth was defined as annotated unique rearrangements over total unique productive rearrangements; depth was the summed frequency of those rearrangements. TCR breadth was compared between groups using two-sided Wilcoxon rank-sum tests. The table was pulled from immuneACCESS by TCRdb, which kept in-frame rearrangements only. Such tables lose some clones; where checked, under half of the loss comes from unresolved V genes, and the rest has no known cause. The V and J calls and clone size are taken from that table; D and trimming were inferred from the DNA. The sample yields approximately 480,000 clones; roughly 89% were counted once. Clones ranked in the top ten supply about 13% of the sample.

The sample's treatment or condition label, in plain terms: around 19 received Ad26.COV2.S at low or high dose, single or two shots; 5 received placebo; per-sample allocation not given. Repertoires of vaccine and placebo recipients were sequenced from samples collected on day 63 after the first injection. Cohort 1b enrolled about two dozen adults aged 18-55 years at a single site in Boston, USA, between 29 July and 7 August 2020. As a vaccine, Ad26.COV2.S was a replication-incompetent adenovirus type 26 vector that expressed a prefusion-stabilized SARS-CoV-2 spike protein derived from the original Wuhan strain.

This sequence uses TRBV15 and TRBJ2-2, with 11 middle bases fitting TRBD2. The TCR was taken from a person between 18 and 60 years old who received the Ad26.COV2.S COVID-19 vaccine or a placebo. The material sequenced was peripheral blood, taken in a trial of Ad26.COV2.S vaccine versus placebo. CDR3 loop: CATSREMTSGKPGELFF. The DNA reads as follows: TGTGCCACCAGCAGAGAAATGACTAGCGGGAAGCCCGGGGAGCTGTTTTTT.